This T cell receptor (beta chain) was sequenced in a study of cytomegalovirus exposure and HLA in healthy donors. Findings and limits, study-wide: Confirmation was obtained in vitro that a few CMV-associated chains are specific for CMV antigens. Analyzed later, most CMV-associated TCR beta chains appeared HLA-restricted. HLA alleles were associated with 16,000 or so TCR beta sequences in a later analysis at 0.05 false discovery rate.

The study ran its PCR with 60 Vbeta and 13 Jbeta primers. Clones were read by immunoSEQ multiplex PCR, and TCRdb kept only the in-frame ones, dropping some. Of some 76,000 clones listed, about nine tenths are singletons. Points on this clone: Its antigen is unidentified.

This CDR3 has 14 amino acids. The ends were cut back, 1 base at V and 5 bases at J, with 9 bases in the middle. CDR1 SGHVS and CDR2 FNYEAQ come from the germline V gene. The clonotype originates from a woman younger than 45 in good health and CMV-seronegative. The chain uses TRBV7-6 and TRBJ2-4; maybe TRBD1 (6 bases). Sequenced sample: PBMCs. The CDR3 sequence is CASSLGTGQNIQYF. The CDR3 bases are TGTGCCAGCAGCTTAGGTACAGGGCAAAACATTCAGTACTTC.